The 11 T cell receptor beta chains below all came from one sample that was sequenced in a study of molecular identifiers for immune sequencing clone quantification. MiXCR was run by TCRdb on the PCR reads, yielding one entry per CDR3 protein. The sample shows hundreds of thousands of distinct CDR3 sequences, around 25% of them seen only once. Source material: naive CD8+ T cells from blood, with Jurkat cell RNA spiked in. Described subset: FACS-sorted CD8+CD4-CCR7+CD45RA+ naive T cells. These TCRs come from a human donor in good health. Some libraries in this study had Jurkat cell RNA spiked in.

In regard to this clonotype: This may be a read error: a much more frequent sequence differs by one nucleotide. J is TRBJ2-7 and V is TRBV4-3; 8 positions match TRBD1. The CDR3 loop spans 14 amino acids. CDR1 LGHNA and CDR2 YSLEER come from the germline V gene. CDR3 sequence: CASSQDRVSYEQCF. DNA of the CDR3: TGCGCCAGCAGCCAGGACAGGGTCTCCTACGAGCAGTGCTTC.

With respect to this clonotype: A much larger clone is a single base away; this may be a read error. V gene TRBV5-1 combines with J gene TRBJ1-2; unclear D gene. Trimming took 7 bases from V and 7 from J, leaving 8 bases between them. Per the germline V gene, CDR1 is SGHRS and CDR2 is YFSETQ. The CDR3 runs 10 residues. CDR3 residues: CASRSVGYTF. CDR3 coding DNA: TGCGCCAGCCGCAGTGTTGGCTACACCTTC.

The table lists this clonotype with a few counts. This chain links TRBV4-1 with TRBJ1-1; D is possibly TRBD1 (5 bases). The CDR3 consists of 15 residues. CDR1 MGHRA and CDR2 YSYEKL come from the germline V gene. V was cut by 2 bases and J by 6 bases, with 16 bases left in between. The CDR3 DNA follows: TGCGCCAGCAGCCAACAGGCGACCCCGGGGGCTGAAGCTTTCTTT. Its translation is CASSQQATPGAEAFF.

Many counts were recorded for this clonotype. The chain couples TRBV7-2 to TRBJ2-3; D is ambiguous. This CDR3 contains 14 residues. In germline, CDR1 is SGHTA, CDR2 FQGNSA. The V end was cut by 1 base, the J end by 0 bases, with 5 bases between. This CDR3 is CASSLEISTDTQYF. Written as DNA, the CDR3 is TGTGCCAGCAGCTTAGAAATCAGCACAGATACGCAGTATTTT. Variable domain in full (rest from reference TRBV7-2 and TRBJ2-3): GAGVSQSPSNKVTEKGKDVELRCDPISGHTALYWYRQSLGQGLEFLIYFQGNSAPDKSGLPSDRFSAERTGGSVSTLTIQRTQQEDSAVYLCASSLEISTDTQYFGPGTRLTVL.

Turning to this clonotype: The CDR3 carries no conserved terminal phenylalanine or tryptophan, so it likely arises from a read error. V gene TRBV6-2 or TRBV6-3 combines with J gene TRBJ1-1; no firm D call. The CDR3 extends over 13 amino acids. Germline values: CDR1 MNHEY, CDR2 SVGEGT. V was trimmed by 2 bases and J by 6 bases, leaving 10 bases between them. In nucleotides, the CDR3 is TGTGCCAGCAGTTACATCCAGATAGCTGAAGCTTTCTCT. This gives the protein CASSYIQIAEAFS.

This clonotype was found many times. This sequence joins TRBV28 and TRBJ2-7; 7 positions match TRBD1. The germline CDR1 and CDR2 sequences are MDHEN and SYDVKM. Germline trimming cut 6 bases from V and 4 bases from J; bases unmatched to any gene: 9. The CDR3 is made up of 14 amino acids. The CDR3, as DNA: TGTGCCAGCAGCAATAACAGGGGAAAGTACGAGCAGTACTTC. Protein: CASSNNRGKYEQYF.

This clonotype came up a few times. This chain joins TRBV14 and TRBJ2-1, with 12 positions matching TRBD2. CDR3 size: 19 residues. The J segment lost 2 bases and the V segment lost 0 bases, leaving 8 bases of the junction unmatched. Germline V lookup: CDR1 SGHDN, CDR2 FVKESK. The CDR3 loop is CASSQDPLAGGWAYNEQFF. CDR3 in DNA: TGTGCCAGCAGCCAAGACCCACTAGCGGGAGGATGGGCCTACAATGAGCAGTTCTTC.

This clonotype was counted ten times or more. The J gene is TRBJ1-5, the V gene TRBV4-1; D gene ambiguous. Trimming removed 1 base from V and 3 bases from J, with 7 bases in between. This CDR3 has 14 amino acids. Germline CDR1 is MGHRA and CDR2 is YSYEKL. The CDR3 reads CASSQVSDNQPQHF. As DNA, the CDR3 is TGCGCCAGCAGCCAAGTTTCAGACAATCAGCCCCAGCATTTT.

On this clonotype itself: A read error may be the cause here, since a much bigger clone is one base away. The missing conserved phenylalanine or tryptophan at the end of this CDR3 makes a read error likely. The CDR3 region has the DNA TGTGCCAGCAGCTCACCCCCGGGGGAGGAGCAGTACCTC. Residues: CASSSPPGEEQYL. The V and J genes are TRBV7-2 and TRBJ2-7, with a tentative D call TRBD2 (6 bases). V gave up 4 bases and J gave up 7 bases, with 14 bases separating them. The germline CDR1 and CDR2 sequences are SGHTA and FQGNSA. The CDR3 runs to 13 residues.

This clonotype was counted only a few times. The chain carries TRBV4-3 and TRBJ2-2; 8 nucleotides line up with TRBD2. In germline, CDR1 is LGHNA, CDR2 YSLEER. V lost 0 bases, J lost 4 bases, and 7 bases stayed unmatched. This CDR3 spans 17 amino acids. CDR3 residues: CASSQEGAGVGTGELFF. CDR3 DNA sequence: TGCGCCAGCAGCCAAGAAGGAGCGGGAGTTGGCACCGGGGAGCTGTTTTTT.

As concerns this clonotype: A much larger clone differs from this one at a single base, so this may be a read error. CDR3 sequence (DNA): TGCAGTGCTAGAATACCTAGCGGAGCGAACACCGGGGAGCTGTTTTTT. Amino acid sequence: CSARIPSGANTGELFF. V is TRBV20-1 and J is TRBJ2-2, with TRBD2 identical over 7 bases. The CDR3 covers 16 residues. CDR1 is DFQATT, CDR2 SNEGSKA, per germline (reference sequence). Trimming at V came to 2 bases and at J to 0 bases, leaving 6 bases not matched to a gene.